Reported below is one T cell receptor beta chain. Its antigen is still unknown. These data come from a study of shared clonotypes between healthy human individuals. Findings of the study overall: Researchers found naive subsets generally carried larger estimated richness than memory subsets. Compared with clonotypes that all four donors shared, non-shared clonotypes had lower generation probabilities.

TCRdb's table, derived via immunoSEQ multiplex PCR, lists solely in-frame clones and lacks some. The sample comprises some 2.3 million clones, just over 90% of which are singletons, and 0.39% rests with the top ten. Germline V gene lookup returns CDR1 SEHNR and CDR2 FQNEAQ (reference sequence). V was trimmed by 5 bases and J by 7 bases, leaving 18 bases between them. This CDR3 is 15 amino acids long. Sequencing was carried out using naive CD4+ T cells from PBMCs. Subset described: CD45RA+ positively selected. The TCR comes from a man younger than 30 in good health. Some clones in this sample may be carry-over from other donors' samples. The gene calls are TRBV7-9 and TRBJ1-3, with D possibly TRBD1 on 5 matching bases. CDR3: CASSPGTYIGNTIYF. The CDR3 DNA sequence: TGTGCCAGCAGCCCCGGGACGTACATCGGGAACACCATATATTTT.